This TCR beta chain stems from a study of early T cells in non-severe SARS-CoV-2 infection. As for the study in general: The authors sequenced bulk RNA from unsorted whole blood, leaving chains unpaired.

The germline V and J ends were trimmed by 4 bases and 4 bases, with 20 bases remaining between them. The CDR3 sequence is 16 residues long. The germline CDR1 and CDR2 sequences are SGHRS and YFSETQ. cDNA molecules, individually, were tagged with unique molecular identifiers. TCRdb called the 5' RACE reads again in MiXCR, with one record for every CDR3 protein. The table lists fewer than 80,000 distinct CDR3 sequences, 7% to 9.5% of them singletons. This clonotype is categorized as medium-sized. The chain uses TRBV5-1 and TRBJ1-1; no clear D. The specimen was whole blood, collected at baseline. This sequence originates from an adult who was a healthcare worker with PCR-confirmed SARS-CoV-2 infection or an uninfected control (not recorded which). CDR3 bases: TGCGCCAGCAGCCACTACGTTGAAGCGTGGATCACTGAAGCTTTCTTT. Translation gives CASSHYVEAWITEAFF.